A single T cell receptor (beta chain) is shown here with its context. Original methodology: By means of reference gene primer amplification, nucleated cell counts were estimated. Profiled with immunoSEQ multiplex PCR; TCRdb holds only in-frame clones, not every one. Clone size and V and J calls were adopted from that table, with D and trimming inferred from the DNA. Among around 270,000 clones listed, roughly 90% were seen once. These data come from a study of blood T cell repertoires in COVID-19. Background on the study: Spain, Italy and the United States supplied samples that represented acute and convalescent COVID-19.

CDR3 length equals 14 residues. V was pared by 5 bases and J by 1 base, with 0 bases of the junction left unmatched. CDR1 and CDR2 (germline): SNHLY, FYNNEI. V usage is TRBV2 and J usage is TRBJ2-2, with 8 bases matching TRBD2. The sequencing input was peripheral blood. The clonotype originates from a man aged 60 to 69 who had recovered from COVID-19. The CDR3: CASSSGGNTGELFF. CDR3 in DNA: TGTGCCAGCAGTAGCGGGGGGAACACCGGGGAGCTGTTTTTT.